These 25 T cell receptor beta chains were sequenced from one sample in a study of OX40 agonist ivuxolimab in advanced cancers. Some clones are missing from TCRdb's copy, which holds only in-frame ones; the method was immunoSEQ multiplex PCR. The table shows some 30,000 clones, with over 75% occurring only once. The specimen comprised CD4+ or CD8+ T cells sorted from blood, sampled in a trial of the OX40 agonist ivuxolimab. The receptors were gathered from an adult with an advanced solid tumor such as melanoma, head and neck, liver or kidney cancer.

V usage is TRBV5-1 and J usage is TRBJ2-7, with 12 positions matching TRBD2. The J segment lost 3 bases and the V segment lost 0 bases, leaving 10 bases of the junction unmatched. The germline V gene has CDR1 SGHRS and CDR2 YFSETQ. This CDR3 region has 18 residues. CDR3 sequence: CASSLAFATSGRDYEQYF. The CDR3, as DNA: TGCGCCAGCAGCTTGGCCTTTGCGACTAGCGGGAGAGACTACGAGCAGTACTTC.

The J gene is TRBJ2-7, the V gene TRBV30; 8 nucleotides align to TRBD2. V shed 0 bases and J 6 bases; nucleotides not matched to a gene: 1. CDR3 length: 12 amino acids. Germline-derived CDR1 and CDR2 are GTSNPN and SVGIG (reference sequence). This CDR3 reads CAWSVTSGEQYF. The CDR3 DNA reads TGTGCCTGGAGTGTAACTAGCGGCGAGCAGTACTTC.

This chain connects TRBV4-3 to TRBJ2-3; the D is unclear. The germline CDR1 and CDR2 sequences are LGHNA and YSLEER. The CDR3 is 14 residues long. V was clipped by 0 bases and J by 4 bases, with 8 bases between them. CDR3 sequence: CASSQDSPADTQYF. CDR3 coding DNA: TGCGCCAGCAGCCAAGATTCCCCCGCAGATACGCAGTATTTT.

The sample holds one count of this clone. The chain combines TRBV28 with TRBJ1-2; the D is unclear. CDR1 is MDHEN, CDR2 SYDVKM, per germline. Trimming took 2 bases from V and 3 from J, leaving 7 bases between them. The CDR3 has 13 residues. The CDR3 region has the DNA TGTGCCAGCAGTTTAGTTGTAGACTATGGCTACACCTTC. This sequence encodes CASSLVVDYGYTF.

Regarding this clone: Additional DNA sequences in this sample encode the identical CDR3. The J gene is TRBJ2-1, the V gene TRBV27; D ambiguous. The CDR3 is made up of 14 amino acids. Germline values: CDR1 MNHEY, CDR2 SMNVEV (reference sequence). The V and J ends lost 0 bases and 4 bases respectively, with 7 bases between them. This chain's CDR3 is CASSLSDKYNEQFF. CDR3 coding DNA: TGTGCCAGCAGTTTATCCGATAAATACAATGAGCAGTTCTTC.

This chain uses TRBV9 with TRBJ2-1; 8 bases line up with TRBD2. Germline CDR1 is SGDLS and CDR2 is YYNGEE. V lost 3 bases to trimming and J lost 8 bases; unmatched junction nucleotides: 4. This CDR3 has 13 amino acids. CDR3: CASSGSGSHEQFF. The CDR3, as DNA: TGTGCCAGCAGCGGAAGCGGGAGTCATGAGCAGTTCTTC.

The chain couples TRBV7-3 to TRBJ2-1, with D unresolved. Trimming took 4 bases from V and 10 from J, leaving 11 bases between them. The CDR3 extends over 12 amino acids. Germline V gene sequence: CDR1 SGHTA, CDR2 FQGTGA. The chain's CDR3 is CASSSAHDEQFF. In DNA form, the CDR3 reads TGTGCCAGCAGCTCGGCCCATGACGAGCAGTTCTTC.

The V and J genes are TRBV19 and TRBJ2-7; TRBD1 might be the D (6 bases). The germline gives CDR1 LNHDA, CDR2 SQIVND (reference sequence). This CDR3 has 12 residues. V was pared by 6 bases and J by 6 bases, with 12 bases between. DNA for the CDR3: TGTGCCAGTAGCCCAGGACAGCGCGAGCAGTACTTC. Amino acids: CASSPGQREQYF.

The chain joins TRBV28 to TRBJ2-7; tentatively, D is TRBD1 (5 bases). Trimming left V 3 bases short and J 2 bases short, with 11 bases between. The V gene's germline CDR1 is MDHEN and CDR2 SYDVKM. The CDR3 sequence is 14 residues long. CDR3 loop: CASSFVGLAYEQYF. CDR3 sequence (DNA): TGTGCCAGCAGTTTTGTGGGGCTGGCCTACGAGCAGTACTTC.

The rearrangement links TRBV5-6 to TRBJ2-3; TRBD1 agrees at 8 bases. This CDR3 comprises 15 residues. Germline values: CDR1 SGHDT, CDR2 YYEEEE. Unmatched junction bases numbered 5, after V lost 0 bases and J lost 5 bases. CDR3 in DNA: TGTGCCAGCAGCTTGGGGACAGGGTCCCTAGATACGCAGTATTTT. Encoded protein: CASSLGTGSLDTQYF.

This rearrangement joins TRBV5-1 to TRBJ2-7; TRBD1 is a possible D gene (5 bases). V lost 4 bases and J lost 4, with 12 bases in between. Looked up from germline, CDR1 is SGHRS and CDR2 is YFSETQ. The CDR3 covers 13 residues. The CDR3: CASSHYSGYEQYF. The CDR3 DNA reads as TGCGCCAGCAGCCACTACTCAGGGTACGAGCAGTACTTC.

Here the CDR3 DNA reads TGTGCCAGCAGCTCGGTGGGGGCGGAGAACACCGGGGAGCTGTTTTTT. Translating it yields CASSSVGAENTGELFF. V gene TRBV5-4 combines with J gene TRBJ2-2; a weak D match, TRBD1 (6 bases). The V and J ends lost 3 bases and 1 base respectively, with 13 bases between them. CDR3 length: 16 amino acids. Germline CDR1 reads SGHNT; CDR2 reads YYREEE (reference sequence). Full variable domain (outside the CDR3, taken from reference TRBV5-4 and TRBJ2-2): ETGVTQSPTHLIKTRGQQVTLRCSSQSGHNTVSWYQQALGQGPQFIFQYYREEENGRGNFPPRFSGLQFPNYSSELNVNALELDDSALYLCASSSVGAENTGELFFGEGSRLTVL.

The sample holds one count of this clone. V is TRBV6-5 and J is TRBJ1-4, with D possibly being TRBD1 (6 bases). Germline V gene lookup returns CDR1 MNHEY and CDR2 SVGAGI. With 0 bases removed from V and 8 bases from J, the gap between germline ends came to 13 bases. CDR3 size: 15 residues. CDR3 coding DNA: TGTGCCAGCAGTTACTCGGACAGCGGAGGGGAAAAACTGTTTTTT. Translating it yields CASSYSDSGGEKLFF.

The genes are TRBV7-9 and TRBJ1-4; 7 nucleotides agree with TRBD1. The length of the CDR3 is 17 residues. From germline, CDR1 is SEHNR and CDR2 FQNEAQ (reference sequence). V gave up 1 base and J gave up 0 bases; unmatched junction bases: 5. CDR3 sequence: CASSLDGTAATNEKLFF. The DNA of the CDR3 is TGTGCCAGCAGCTTAGACGGGACAGCGGCAACTAATGAAAAACTGTTTTTT. The full variable domain, with the rest looked up from reference TRBV7-9 and TRBJ1-4, is DTGVSQNPRHKITKRGQNVTFRCDPISEHNRLYWYRQTLGQGPEFLTYFQNEAQLEKSRLLSDRFSAERPKGSFSTLEIQRTEQGDSAMYLCASSLDGTAATNEKLFFGSGTQLSVL.

This chain links TRBV6-5 with TRBJ2-5; TRBD1 or TRBD2 may be the D gene (5 bases each). CDR1 is MNHEY, CDR2 SVGAGI, per germline. The V end was cut by 0 bases, the J end by 7 bases, with 18 bases between. This CDR3 is built from 16 residues. CDR3: CASSYSVGQGEVTQYF. In DNA, the CDR3 is TGTGCCAGCAGTTACTCAGTCGGTCAGGGAGAGGTGACCCAGTACTTC.

The rearrangement uses TRBV7-9 and TRBJ2-2; possibly TRBD2 for D (5 bases). Per the germline V gene, CDR1 is SEHNR and CDR2 is FQNEAQ (reference sequence). The CDR3 extends over 12 amino acids. V was clipped by 5 bases and J by 10 bases, with 11 bases between them. The DNA of the CDR3 is TGTGCCAGCAGCGCGAGGGCCGAGGAGCTGTTTTTT. It is translated as CASSARAEELFF.

The rearrangement joins TRBV9 to TRBJ2-2; TRBD2 might be the D (5 bases). CDR1 is SGDLS, CDR2 YYNGEE, per germline. Trimming took off 0 bases at V and 8 bases at J, with 8 bases between the two ends. This CDR3 spans 13 amino acids. CDR3 residues: CASSVAGGGELFF. CDR3 nucleotides: TGTGCCAGCAGCGTAGCAGGAGGTGGGGAGCTGTTTTTT.

The chain has TRBV7-9 and TRBJ2-3, with D perhaps TRBD1 (6 bases). Germline V gene lookup returns CDR1 SEHNR and CDR2 FQNEAQ (reference sequence). V was pared by 5 bases and J by 0 bases, with 15 bases between. The CDR3 extends over 16 amino acids. The DNA of the CDR3 is TGTGCCAGCAGCCCTAGGCAGGGGTGGAGCACAGATACGCAGTATTTT. Residues: CASSPRQGWSTDTQYF. Variable domain in full (rest from reference TRBV7-9 and TRBJ2-3): DTGVSQNPRHKITKRGQNVTFRCDPISEHNRLYWYRQTLGQGPEFLTYFQNEAQLEKSRLLSDRFSAERPKGSFSTLEIQRTEQGDSAMYLCASSPRQGWSTDTQYFGPGTRLTVL.

J is TRBJ1-2 and V is TRBV4-1; weak D call: TRBD1 (5 bases). The germline V and J ends were trimmed by 0 bases and 6 bases, with 14 bases remaining between them. Germline loops: CDR1 MGHRA, CDR2 YSYEKL. The CDR3 has 15 residues. CDR3 amino acids: CASSQEWGRGDGYTF. The CDR3 DNA reads TGCGCCAGCAGCCAAGAATGGGGGAGGGGTGATGGCTACACCTTC.

The J gene is TRBJ2-5, the V gene TRBV27, with 10 bases fitting TRBD2. The J segment lost 5 bases and the V segment lost 1 base, leaving 4 bases of the junction unmatched. Germline-derived CDR1 and CDR2 are MNHEY and SMNVEV (reference sequence). The CDR3 extends over 15 amino acids. The CDR3, as DNA: TGTGCCAGCAGTTTATTGGCTAGCGGGAGTGAGACCCAGTACTTC. It codes for CASSLLASGSETQYF.

The chain joins TRBV9 to TRBJ2-7, with 8 bases fitting TRBD1. Germline V CDR1 and CDR2: SGDLS, YYNGEE. The CDR3 has 13 amino acids. The junction had 7 bases not matched to a gene; V was cut back by 4 bases and J by 7 bases. CDR3 bases: TGTGCCAGCAGCTTAAGGACAGGGAGGGAGCAGTACTTC. This sequence encodes CASSLRTGREQYF.

The chain has TRBV4-1 and TRBJ1-2, with D perhaps matching TRBD1 (6 bases). In germline, CDR1 is MGHRA, CDR2 YSYEKL. V was clipped by 9 bases and J by 3 bases, with 20 bases between them. The CDR3 is 15 residues long. Written as DNA, the CDR3 is TGCGCCAGTTATGGGGGGGGCCCTGCCCACTATGGCTACACCTTC. This gives the protein CASYGGGPAHYGYTF.

This clone was detected only once. The chain employs TRBV5-6 and TRBJ2-1; TRBD2 matches 8 bases. The CDR3 extends over 13 amino acids. Germline CDR1 and CDR2: SGHDT and YYEEEE. Trimming cost V 3 bases and J 12 bases; bases outside gene matches: 8. For the CDR3, the DNA is TGTGCCAGCAGCTGGGGAACCGGGACTAGGCAGTTCTTC. Its protein product is CASSWGTGTRQFF.

This clone was observed a few times. The chain employs TRBV28 and TRBJ1-4; maybe TRBD1 (5 bases). Germline loops: CDR1 MDHEN, CDR2 SYDVKM. Trimming removed 7 bases at V and 8 bases at J, with 17 bases between. The CDR3 has 14 amino acids. In nucleotides, the CDR3 is TGTGCCAGCACAAAATTCGACAGCATCGAAAAACTGTTTTTT. Encoded protein: CASTKFDSIEKLFF.

The chain employs TRBV5-1 and TRBJ2-7, with TRBD2 matching over 9 bases. Germline V gives CDR1 SGHRS, CDR2 YFSETQ. The CDR3 covers 18 residues. Unmatched junction bases numbered 20, after V lost 4 bases and J lost 6 bases. The CDR3 DNA follows: TGCGCCAGCAGCCCGGTACTAGCGGGCCACCAACCCCTTTTCGAGCAGTACTTC. This sequence encodes CASSPVLAGHQPLFEQYF.